The clone carrying this T cell receptor beta chain was detected only once. No antigen is known for it. The record originates from a study of shared clonotypes between healthy human individuals. Study-level points and caveats: Represented genetic and exposure-history diversity was restricted by having few donors.

Authors' processing steps: Owing to the provision of junction-only sequences devoid of quality scores by immunoSEQ, filtering differed. TCRdb's copy holds only in-frame clones and misses some; the assay was immunoSEQ multiplex PCR. V and J calls and clone size are as listed in that table; D and trimming were resolved from the DNA. The sample has 450,000 to 500,000 clones; about 84% are singletons. CDR3 size: 15 residues. Germline CDR1 reads SGHRS; CDR2 reads YFSETQ. V lost 0 bases and J lost 3, with 9 bases in between. In unsorted samples, genomic DNA was obtained using around 100 million PBMCs. This rearrangement joins TRBV5-1 to TRBJ2-2; a possible D gene is TRBD1 (5 bases). The source of this sequence is a woman aged 40 to 55 in good health. Some clones in this sample may be carry-over from other donors' samples. Specimen: PBMCs. The CDR3 sequence is CASSLAQGDTGELFF. CDR3 nucleotide sequence: TGCGCCAGCAGCTTGGCTCAGGGCGACACCGGGGAGCTGTTTTTT.